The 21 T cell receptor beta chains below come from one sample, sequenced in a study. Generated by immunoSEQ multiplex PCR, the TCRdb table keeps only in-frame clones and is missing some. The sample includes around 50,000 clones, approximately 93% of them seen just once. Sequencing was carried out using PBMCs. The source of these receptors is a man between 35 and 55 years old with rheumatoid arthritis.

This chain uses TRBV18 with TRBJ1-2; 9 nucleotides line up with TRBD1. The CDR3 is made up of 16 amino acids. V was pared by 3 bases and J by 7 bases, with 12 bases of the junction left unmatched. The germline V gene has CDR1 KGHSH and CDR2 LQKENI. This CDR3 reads CASSPLDTGQGVGYTF. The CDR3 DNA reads TGTGCCAGCTCACCCCTGGATACGGGACAGGGTGTTGGCTACACCTTC.

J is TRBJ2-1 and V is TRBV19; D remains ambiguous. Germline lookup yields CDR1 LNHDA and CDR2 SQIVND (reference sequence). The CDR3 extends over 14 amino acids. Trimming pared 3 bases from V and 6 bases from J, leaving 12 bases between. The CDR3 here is CASSIGQVGNEQFF. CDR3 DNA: TGTGCCAGTAGTATCGGCCAAGTGGGCAATGAGCAGTTCTTC. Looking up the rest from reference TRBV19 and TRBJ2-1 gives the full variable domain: DGGITQSPKYLFRKEGQNVTLSCEQNLNHDAMYWYRQDPGQGLRLIYYSQIVNDFQKGDIAEGYSVSREKKESFPLTVTSAQKNPTAFYLCASSIGQVGNEQFFGPGTRLTVL.

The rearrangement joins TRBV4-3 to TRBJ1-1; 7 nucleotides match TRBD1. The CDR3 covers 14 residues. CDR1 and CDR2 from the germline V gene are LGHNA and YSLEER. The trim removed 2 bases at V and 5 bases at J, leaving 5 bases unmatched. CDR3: CASSQSRGWTEAFF. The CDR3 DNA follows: TGCGCCAGCAGCCAATCCAGGGGGTGGACTGAAGCTTTCTTT.

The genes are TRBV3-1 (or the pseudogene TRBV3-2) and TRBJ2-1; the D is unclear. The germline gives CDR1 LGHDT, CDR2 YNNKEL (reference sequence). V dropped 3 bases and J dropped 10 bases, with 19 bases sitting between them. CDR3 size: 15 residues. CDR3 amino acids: CASSHRRPARDEQFF. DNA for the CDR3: TGTGCCAGCAGCCATCGGCGACCCGCCCGAGACGAGCAGTTCTTC.

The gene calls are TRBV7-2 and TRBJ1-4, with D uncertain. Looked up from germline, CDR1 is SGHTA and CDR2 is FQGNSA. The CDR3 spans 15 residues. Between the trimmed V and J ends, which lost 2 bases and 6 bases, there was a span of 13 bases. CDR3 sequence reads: CASSLPLGVHEKLFF. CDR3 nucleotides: TGTGCCAGCAGCTTACCCCTTGGGGTCCATGAAAAACTGTTTTTT.

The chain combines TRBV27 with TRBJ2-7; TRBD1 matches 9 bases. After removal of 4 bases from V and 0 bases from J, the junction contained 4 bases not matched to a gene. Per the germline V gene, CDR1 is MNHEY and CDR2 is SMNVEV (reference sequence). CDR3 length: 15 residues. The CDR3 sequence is CASSYGQGYSYEQYF. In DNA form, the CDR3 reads TGTGCCAGCAGTTATGGACAGGGGTACTCCTACGAGCAGTACTTC.

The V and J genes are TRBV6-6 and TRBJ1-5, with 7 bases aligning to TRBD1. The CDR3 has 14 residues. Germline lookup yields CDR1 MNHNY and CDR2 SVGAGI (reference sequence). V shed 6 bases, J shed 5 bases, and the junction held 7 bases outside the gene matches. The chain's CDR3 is CASRRDSSDQPQHF. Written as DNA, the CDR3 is TGTGCCAGCAGGAGGGACAGTTCGGATCAGCCCCAGCATTTT.

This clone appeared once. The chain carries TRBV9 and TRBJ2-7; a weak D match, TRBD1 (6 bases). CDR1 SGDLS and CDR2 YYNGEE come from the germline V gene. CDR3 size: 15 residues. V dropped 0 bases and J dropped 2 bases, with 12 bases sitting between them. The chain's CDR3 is CASSVGWDKTYEQYF. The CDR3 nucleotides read TGTGCCAGCAGCGTAGGGTGGGACAAGACCTACGAGCAGTACTTC.

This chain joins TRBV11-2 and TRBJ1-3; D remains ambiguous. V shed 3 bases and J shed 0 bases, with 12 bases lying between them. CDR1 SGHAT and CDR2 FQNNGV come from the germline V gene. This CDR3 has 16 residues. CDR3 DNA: TGTGCCAGCAGCTTTCCGGGCAGCACCTCTGGAAACACCATATATTTT. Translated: CASSFPGSTSGNTIYF. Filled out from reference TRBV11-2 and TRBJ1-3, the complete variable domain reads EAGVAQSPRYKIIEKRQSVAFWCNPISGHATLYWYQQILGQGPKLLIQFQNNGVVDDSQLPKDRFSAERLKGVDSTLKIQPAKLEDSAVYLCASSFPGSTSGNTIYFGEGSWLTVV.

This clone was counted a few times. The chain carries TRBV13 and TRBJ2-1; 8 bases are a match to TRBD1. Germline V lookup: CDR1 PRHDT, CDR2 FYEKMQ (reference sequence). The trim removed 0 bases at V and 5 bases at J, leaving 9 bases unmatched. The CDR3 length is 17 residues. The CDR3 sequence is CASSLGGQELSHNEQFF. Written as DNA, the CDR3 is TGTGCCAGCAGCTTAGGGGGACAGGAATTATCCCACAATGAGCAGTTCTTC.

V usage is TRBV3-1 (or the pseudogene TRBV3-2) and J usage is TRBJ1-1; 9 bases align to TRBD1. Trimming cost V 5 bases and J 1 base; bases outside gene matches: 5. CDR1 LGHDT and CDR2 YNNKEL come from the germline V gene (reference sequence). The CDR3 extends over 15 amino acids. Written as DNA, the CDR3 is TGTGCCAGCAGCACCGGACAGGGGTCGAACACTGAAGCTTTCTTT. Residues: CASSTGQGSNTEAFF.

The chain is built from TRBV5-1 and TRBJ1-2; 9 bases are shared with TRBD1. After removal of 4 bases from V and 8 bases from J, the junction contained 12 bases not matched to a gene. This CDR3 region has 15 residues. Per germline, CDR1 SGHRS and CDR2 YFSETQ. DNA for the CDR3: TGCGCCAGCAGCGGTACAGGGGGCTCCGGTTACGGCTACACCTTC. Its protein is CASSGTGGSGYGYTF.

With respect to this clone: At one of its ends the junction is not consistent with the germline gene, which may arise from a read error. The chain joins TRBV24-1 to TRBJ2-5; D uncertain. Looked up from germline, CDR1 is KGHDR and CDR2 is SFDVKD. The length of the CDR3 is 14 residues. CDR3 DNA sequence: TGTGCCACCAGTGATTCGTTCGATCTAGAGGCCCAGTACTTC. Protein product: CATSDSFDLEAQYF.

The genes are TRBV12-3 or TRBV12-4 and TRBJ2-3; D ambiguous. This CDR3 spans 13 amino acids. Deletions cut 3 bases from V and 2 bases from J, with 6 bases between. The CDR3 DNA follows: TGTGCCAGCAGTTTGGGGTCCACAGATACGCAGTATTTT. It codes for CASSLGSTDTQYF.

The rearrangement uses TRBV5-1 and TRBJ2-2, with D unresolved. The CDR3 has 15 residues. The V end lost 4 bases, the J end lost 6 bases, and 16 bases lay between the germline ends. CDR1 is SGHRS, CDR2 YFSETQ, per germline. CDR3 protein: CASSPGDDRAGELFF. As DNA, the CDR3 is TGCGCCAGCAGCCCCGGTGACGATAGAGCCGGGGAGCTGTTTTTT.

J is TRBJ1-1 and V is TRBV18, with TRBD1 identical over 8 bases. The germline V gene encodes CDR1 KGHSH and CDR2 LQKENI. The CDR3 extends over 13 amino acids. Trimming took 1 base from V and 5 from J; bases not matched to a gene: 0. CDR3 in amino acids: CASSPRTGTEAFF. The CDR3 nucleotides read TGTGCCAGCTCACCACGGACAGGGACTGAAGCTTTCTTT.

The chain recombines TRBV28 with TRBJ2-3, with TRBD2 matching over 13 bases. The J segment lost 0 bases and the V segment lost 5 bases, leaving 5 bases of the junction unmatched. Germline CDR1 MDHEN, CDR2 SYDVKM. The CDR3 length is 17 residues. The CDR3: CASSPGLAGVSTDTQYF. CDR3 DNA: TGTGCCAGCAGTCCTGGACTAGCGGGGGTTAGCACAGATACGCAGTATTTT.

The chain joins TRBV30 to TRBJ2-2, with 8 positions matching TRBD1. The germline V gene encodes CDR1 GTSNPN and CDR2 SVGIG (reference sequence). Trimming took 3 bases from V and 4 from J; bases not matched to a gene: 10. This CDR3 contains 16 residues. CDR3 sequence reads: CAWRKTGVAATGELFF. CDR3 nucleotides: TGTGCCTGGAGAAAGACAGGGGTAGCCGCCACCGGGGAGCTGTTTTTT.

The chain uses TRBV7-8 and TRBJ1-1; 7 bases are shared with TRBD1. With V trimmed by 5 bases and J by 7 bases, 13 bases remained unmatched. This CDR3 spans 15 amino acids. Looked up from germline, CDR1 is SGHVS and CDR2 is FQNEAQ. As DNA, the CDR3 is TGTGCCAGCAGCGTGGACAGGTTCCTCATTATTGAAGCTTTCTTT. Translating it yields CASSVDRFLIIEAFF.

The CDR3 loop reads CASSPRDSPGNTIYF. The CDR3, as DNA: TGTGCCAGCTCACCGAGGGACAGTCCTGGAAACACCATATATTTT. The gene calls are TRBV18 and TRBJ1-3, with TRBD1 matching 7 bases. Germline values: CDR1 KGHSH, CDR2 LQKENI. J gave up 2 bases and V 3 bases, and 4 bases lay outside the gene matches. The CDR3 has 15 residues. The whole variable domain, filled in from reference TRBV18 and TRBJ1-3, reads NAGVMQNPRHLVRRRGQEARLRCSPMKGHSHVYWYRQLPEEGLKFMVYLQKENIIDESGMPKERFSAEFPKEGPSILRIQQVVRGDSAAYFCASSPRDSPGNTIYFGEGSWLTVV.

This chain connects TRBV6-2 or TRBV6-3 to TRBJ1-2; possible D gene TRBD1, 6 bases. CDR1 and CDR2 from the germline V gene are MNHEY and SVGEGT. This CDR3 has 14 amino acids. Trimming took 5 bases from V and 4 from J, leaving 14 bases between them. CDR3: CASSRNRDPYGYTF. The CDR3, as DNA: TGTGCCAGCAGTAGAAACAGGGACCCCTATGGCTACACCTTC.